This passage covers 19 T cell receptor beta chains from one sample sequenced in a study of blood T cell repertoires in COVID-19. The table came from immunoSEQ multiplex PCR; TCRdb's copy has only in-frame clones and leaves some out. The sample contains approximately 50,000 clones, 82% of which appear only once. Sample: peripheral blood. Receptor source: a man older than 75 with COVID-19, enrolled during active disease.

The chain has TRBV7-8 and TRBJ1-1, with D uncertain. Germline values: CDR1 SGHVS, CDR2 FQNEAQ. The ends were cut back, 7 bases at V and 1 base at J, with 13 bases in the middle. The CDR3 is 14 residues long. The CDR3 DNA follows: TGTGCCAGCACCCCCTTAAGAGGGAACACTGAAGCTTTCTTT. It specifies CASTPLRGNTEAFF.

The chain's CDR3 is CASRSVVRDRRSAFF. The DNA of the CDR3 is TGTGCCAGCAGGTCCGTCGTCCGGGACAGGCGGTCAGCTTTCTTT. The chain uses TRBV6-5 and TRBJ1-1, with 8 bases that match TRBD1. The J segment lost 10 bases and the V segment lost 6 bases, leaving 16 bases of the junction unmatched. Germline loops: CDR1 MNHEY, CDR2 SVGAGI. The CDR3 spans 15 residues.

CDR3 DNA: TGCGCCAGCAGCTCTCCCGGAACTAGCGGGACGAGCTCCTACAATGAGCAGTTCTTC. Translation gives CASSSPGTSGTSSYNEQFF. This sequence joins TRBV5-1 and TRBJ2-1, with TRBD2 matching 10 bases. CDR3 length: 19 residues. J lost 0 bases, V lost 3 bases, and 12 bases had no gene match. CDR1 is SGHRS, CDR2 YFSETQ, per germline.

This chain joins TRBV5-5 and TRBJ1-6, with 7 bases aligning to TRBD1. From germline, CDR1 is SGHKS and CDR2 YYEKEE (reference sequence). This CDR3 comprises 16 residues. The ends lost 1 base at V and 9 bases at J; junction bases unmatched: 10. CDR3 residues: CASSLPTGEVGSPLHF. The DNA of the CDR3 is TGTGCCAGCAGCTTGCCAACAGGGGAAGTCGGTTCACCCCTCCACTTT.

This clone was recorded a few times. CDR3 amino acids: CASSTKALSEGTEAFF. The DNA for the CDR3 is TGTGCCAGTAGTACTAAAGCCCTTTCAGAGGGCACTGAAGCTTTCTTT. V is TRBV19 and J is TRBJ1-1; D unclear. The CDR3 extends over 16 amino acids. V was shortened by 4 bases and J by 4 bases, with 19 bases between the two germline ends. The germline V gene encodes CDR1 LNHDA and CDR2 SQIVND (reference sequence).

CDR3 amino acids: CASSPGQYNEQFF. The CDR3 DNA follows: TGTGCCAGCAGCCCAGGACAGTACAATGAGCAGTTCTTC. The chain links TRBV11-2 to TRBJ2-1; TRBD1 is a possible D gene (6 bases). The CDR3 length is 13 residues. Deletions cut 5 bases from V and 4 bases from J, with 9 bases between. Per germline, CDR1 SGHAT and CDR2 FQNNGV.

The chain combines TRBV6-2 or TRBV6-3 with TRBJ1-1, with D unclear. The ends were cut back, 2 bases at V and 4 bases at J, with 8 bases in the middle. The germline gives CDR1 MNHEY, CDR2 SVGEGT. This CDR3 has 13 residues. The CDR3 DNA is TGTGCCAGCAGTTACGTAAGCGGCACTGAAGCTTTCTTT. Encoded protein: CASSYVSGTEAFF.

This clone was seen once. CDR3 in DNA: TGTGCCAGCAGTTTGACGGGACAGGGCGAAAAACTGTTTTTT. This gives the protein CASSLTGQGEKLFF. The chain employs TRBV28 and TRBJ1-4; 9 bases line up with TRBD1. This CDR3 spans 14 amino acids. The trim removed 3 bases at V and 8 bases at J, leaving 4 bases unmatched. Germline CDR1 is MDHEN and CDR2 is SYDVKM.

The chain joins TRBV7-9 to TRBJ1-6; 7 bases agree with TRBD1. CDR1 and CDR2 from the germline V gene are SEHNR and FQNEAQ (reference sequence). V was pared by 3 bases and J by 10 bases, with 6 bases of the junction left unmatched. The CDR3 is 14 residues long. The CDR3 loop is CASSFGDRESPLHF. CDR3 in DNA: TGTGCCAGCAGCTTTGGTGACAGGGAGTCACCCCTCCACTTT. Filled out from reference TRBV7-9 and TRBJ1-6, the complete variable domain reads DTGVSQNPRHKITKRGQNVTFRCDPISEHNRLYWYRQTLGQGPEFLTYFQNEAQLEKSRLLSDRFSAERPKGSFSTLEIQRTEQGDSAMYLCASSFGDRESPLHFGNGTRLTVT.

J is TRBJ2-7 and V is TRBV19; D gene uncertain. This CDR3 contains 11 residues. V lost 6 bases and J 7 bases, leaving 10 bases between the germline ends. Germline V gene lookup returns CDR1 LNHDA and CDR2 SQIVND (reference sequence). The CDR3 region is CASRAGQEQYF. The CDR3 region has the DNA TGTGCCAGTAGGGCAGGCCAGGAGCAGTACTTC. The full variable domain, in which reference TRBV19 and TRBJ2-7 provide the parts outside the CDR3, is DGGITQSPKYLFRKEGQNVTLSCEQNLNHDAMYWYRQDPGQGLRLIYYSQIVNDFQKGDIAEGYSVSREKKESFPLTVTSAQKNPTAFYLCASRAGQEQYFGPGTRLTVT.

This chain connects TRBV21-1 to TRBJ1-2. TRBV21-1 is described as a pseudogene. The length of the CDR3 is 14 residues. The CDR3 region is CASSGDPPAYGYTF. For the CDR3, the DNA is TGTGCCAGCAGTGGAGACCCCCCGGCCTATGGCTACACCTTC.

This clone was counted between two and nine times. The V and J genes are TRBV5-4 and TRBJ2-3; TRBD2 aligns across 10 bases. V lost 10 bases, J lost 7 bases, and 12 bases stayed unmatched. Germline values: CDR1 SGHNT, CDR2 YYREEE (reference sequence). This CDR3 comprises 14 residues. CDR3 in amino acids: CAGEASGSSNTQYF. CDR3 DNA: TGTGCCGGGGAGGCTAGCGGGAGTTCAAATACGCAGTATTTT.

V usage is TRBV27 and J usage is TRBJ1-5; a weak D match, TRBD1 (6 bases). V lost 4 bases and J lost 0, with 19 bases in between. Germline V gene sequence: CDR1 MNHEY, CDR2 SMNVEV (reference sequence). CDR3 length: 18 residues. The CDR3 loop is CASSSSGAKGHSNQPQHF. CDR3 sequence (DNA): TGTGCCAGCAGTTCCTCAGGGGCCAAGGGCCATAGCAATCAGCCCCAGCATTTT.

This clone turned up a few times. V gene TRBV29-1 combines with J gene TRBJ2-3; TRBD1 matches at 10 bases. The CDR3 has 11 amino acids. The V gene's germline CDR1 is SQVTM and CDR2 ANQGSEA. J gave up 6 bases and V 7 bases, and 1 base lay outside the gene matches. Here the CDR3 reads CSGTGGDTQYF. The DNA of the CDR3 is TGCAGCGGGACAGGGGGGGATACGCAGTATTTT.

This clone has just a few counts. J is TRBJ2-7 and V is TRBV7-2; 7 bases are shared with TRBD2. J was trimmed by 2 bases and V by 2 bases; bases with no gene match: 6. The CDR3 length is 15 residues. The germline V gene has CDR1 SGHTA and CDR2 FQGNSA. For the CDR3, the DNA is TGTGCCAGCAGCTTAAGGGCGGGGGATGCCTACGAGCAGTACTTC. Translation: CASSLRAGDAYEQYF.

The chain uses TRBV12-3 or TRBV12-4 and TRBJ2-7; possibly TRBD2 for D (5 bases). The CDR3 loop spans 12 amino acids. Trimming left V 7 bases short and J 6 bases short, with 13 bases between. The CDR3: CASTAGEGEQYF. CDR3 coding DNA: TGTGCCAGCACCGCTGGAGAGGGCGAGCAGTACTTC.

The chain is built from TRBV4-3 and TRBJ1-6; tentatively, D is TRBD1 (5 bases). V was cut by 4 bases and J by 4 bases, with 11 bases left in between. CDR1 and CDR2 (germline): LGHNA, YSLEER. This CDR3 comprises 15 residues. CDR3 amino acids: CASSPKGQYNSPLHF. CDR3 bases: TGCGCCAGCAGCCCCAAGGGGCAGTATAATTCACCCCTCCACTTT.

The rearrangement links TRBV29-1 to TRBJ1-5, with TRBD1 identical over 7 bases. The J segment lost 4 bases and the V segment lost 7 bases, leaving 4 bases of the junction unmatched. From germline, CDR1 is SQVTM and CDR2 ANQGSEA. The CDR3 loop spans 12 amino acids. The CDR3 here is CSATQGNQPQHF. CDR3 in DNA: TGCAGCGCTACACAGGGGAATCAGCCCCAGCATTTT.

This rearrangement joins TRBV2 to TRBJ2-2, with D perhaps matching TRBD2 (6 bases). V dropped 6 bases and J dropped 4 bases, with 15 bases sitting between them. This CDR3 spans 15 amino acids. Germline V gives CDR1 SNHLY, CDR2 FYNNEI. CDR3 region: CASRPRGYGTGELFF. CDR3 nucleotides: TGTGCCAGCAGGCCCCGGGGGTACGGCACCGGGGAGCTGTTTTTT.